This T cell receptor beta chain was captured by sequencing in a study of blood T cell repertoires in COVID-19. Turning to the study itself: Specimens from acute and convalescent COVID-19 originated in the United States, Italy and Spain.

Under the authors' procedure: Estimated nucleated cell counts came from reference gene primer amplification. Using immunoSEQ multiplex PCR, the repertoire was profiled, and TCRdb retains in-frame clones only, with some absent. V and J calls and clone size are as listed in that table; D and trimming were resolved from the DNA. There are about 59,000 clones in the sample; around 83% occur only once, and 3.5% to 4% lies in the top ten. V was pared by 3 bases and J by 1 base, with 6 bases of the junction left unmatched. CDR3 length: 16 amino acids. CDR1 and CDR2 from the germline V gene are LGHDT and YNNKEL (reference sequence).

The sample consisted of peripheral blood. This chain connects TRBV3-1 (or the pseudogene TRBV3-2) to TRBJ2-5; TRBD1 matches at 9 bases. The TCR sequence derives from a woman older than 75 with acute or convalescent COVID-19. For the CDR3, the DNA is TGTGCCAGCAGCCAGGGACGACAGGGGGGCCAAGAGACCCAGTACTTC. As protein: CASSQGRQGGQETQYF.